Listed below are T cell receptor beta chains from one sample, sequenced in a study of OX40 agonist ivuxolimab in advanced cancers. Clones were sequenced by immunoSEQ multiplex PCR, and TCRdb holds only the in-frame ones, with some missing. The sample includes around 92,000 clones, around 84% of them seen just once. Sequenced material: CD4+ or CD8+ T cells sorted from blood, taken in a trial of the OX40 agonist ivuxolimab. All receptors derive from an adult with an advanced solid tumor such as melanoma, head and neck, liver or kidney cancer. Each CDR3 is given with its conserved first and last residue. Each record gives: D gene, CDR3 length, V gene, CDR3 protein. D genes are given only for firm matches.

.	17	TRBV30	CAWSPPFGRDSGNTIYF
.	12	TRBV7-8	CASSLRAGEQYF
.	14	TRBV6-5	CASSLQGEGETQYF
TRBD1	13	TRBV10-3	CAISDKGDSDQYF
.	15	TRBV10-3	CAIRSQGGNTGELFF
.	17	TRBV6-1	CASSEALRGRRNQPQHF
.	12	TRBV27	CASSQAFGTQYF
TRBD1	16	TRBV19	CASRDRGFGTNEKLFF
.	14	TRBV7-3	CASSLQGSDTEAFF
.	16	TRBV6-6	CASSSQDRPPNTEAFF
.	13	TRBV25-1	CASPIAWTEKLFF
.	15	TRBV28	CASSSPRGASTEAFF
.	13	TRBV28	CASSPYGPYEQYF
.	13	TRBV7-2	CASSLQGDQPQHF
.	13	TRBV7-2	CASSLRRDTEAFF